Ten or more counts support the clone carrying this TCR beta chain. The source of the sample is a study of T cells in Graves' hyperthyroidism and ophthalmopathy. The junction had 14 bases not matched to a gene; V was cut back by 5 bases and J by 5 bases. Germline CDR1 is KGHSH and CDR2 is LQKENI. The CDR3 loop spans 17 amino acids. Amplified regions were TCR beta CDR3 sequences from RNA transcripts. The TCR CDR3 was amplified in a first-round RT-PCR using the HTBI primer set. TCRdb processed the multiplex PCR reads anew with MiXCR; each CDR3 protein has one entry. The table lists 90,000 to 120,000 distinct CDR3 sequences, roughly 15% of them singletons.

This sequence was found in a woman between 45 and 65 years old with Graves' hyperthyroidism. Sequencing used blood. This chain uses TRBV18 with TRBJ2-1; 8 nucleotides align to TRBD2. The CDR3 spells CASSFLRIAGPNNEQFF. CDR3 nucleotides: TGTGCCAGCTCATTCCTCCGAATAGCGGGACCTAACAATGAGCAGTTCTTC.